One and the same sample provided the 3 T cell receptor beta chains below, sequenced in a study of identical twins. TCRdb processed the 5' RACE reads anew with MiXCR; each CDR3 protein has one entry. The table shows some 1,700,000 distinct CDR3 sequences, with 32% occurring only once. The source material was cord blood. The receptor source for this set is a newborn girl in good health.

To note about this clonotype: It may be a read error: a sequence one base away is much more abundant. The V gene is TRBV5-1, the J gene TRBJ2-5; perhaps TRBD2 as D (5 bases). Germline CDR1 and CDR2: SGHRS and YFSETQ. The CDR3 consists of 14 residues. The CDR3 sequence: CAGSGLGSQETQYF. In nucleotides, the CDR3 is TGCGCCGGCAGCGGATTAGGGTCCCAAGAGACCCAGTACTTC.

V usage is TRBV7-2 and J usage is TRBJ2-5; the D gene could be TRBD1 or TRBD2 (5 bases each). V was cut by 5 bases and J by 11 bases, with 15 bases left in between. Looked up from germline, CDR1 is SGHTA and CDR2 is FQGNSA. The CDR3 length is 12 residues. CDR3 nucleotide sequence: TGTGCCAGCAGCGATCGGGGCCCGGAGCAGTACTTC. Protein: CASSDRGPEQYF.

This clonotype has more than one count but fewer than ten. V and J are TRBV6-1 and TRBJ1-2, with D maybe TRBD1 (5 bases). The CDR3 is 16 amino acids. The V gene's germline CDR1 is MNHNS and CDR2 SASEGT. With 5 bases removed from V and 4 bases from J, the gap between germline ends came to 20 bases. The CDR3 nucleotides read TGTGCCAGCAGTCCAAGACCTGGGGGGGAGTCCTATGGCTACACCTTC. The encoded protein is CASSPRPGGESYGYTF.